The T cell receptor (beta chain) described here comes from a study of blood T cell repertoires in COVID-19. On the study more broadly: Sites across the United States, Italy and Spain contributed samples from acute and convalescent COVID-19.

Authors' methods: How many nucleated cells were present was estimated from reference gene primer amplification. The protocol was immunoSEQ multiplex PCR, while the TCRdb copy is restricted to in-frame clones and leaves out a portion. The DNA was the basis for D and trimming; V, J and clone size are from that table. The sample lists about 62,000 clones, around four fifths occurring once. The clonotype was recovered from a human donor in a cohort sampled during active COVID-19. The sequencing sample was made of peripheral blood.

CDR3 bases: TGTGCCAGCAGTGTCTTACAGGGAGTCGAGACCCAGTACTTC. Translated: CASSVLQGVETQYF. V is TRBV2 and J is TRBJ2-5; D might be TRBD1 (6 bases). CDR1 is SNHLY, CDR2 FYNNEI, per germline. The CDR3 is 14 residues long. Trimming removed 4 bases from V and 5 bases from J, with 14 bases in between.